A single TCR beta chain is shown here with its context. This sample was included in a study of blood T cell repertoires in COVID-19. Overall study context: The United States, Italy and Spain supplied acute and convalescent COVID-19 samples.

In the authors' workflow: Reference gene primers were amplified, and this amplification served to estimate nucleated cell counts. Assay used: immunoSEQ multiplex PCR; TCRdb lists only in-frame clones, some missing. The V and J calls and clone size are taken from that table; D and trimming were inferred from the DNA. The profile shows 55,000 to 65,000 clones, almost 85% of them singletons. V lost 8 bases, J lost 0 bases, and 17 bases lay in between. The CDR3 is 16 residues long. Looked up from germline, CDR1 is SGHTA and CDR2 is FQGNSA. Sample: peripheral blood. The sequence was obtained from a man between 60 and 75 years old with acute or convalescent COVID-19. This chain connects TRBV7-2 to TRBJ1-3; D is uncertain. As DNA, the CDR3 is TGTGCCAGCGCCGTAGGGCGGGTGGGCTCTGGAAACACCATATATTTT. Encoded protein: CASAVGRVGSGNTIYF. Full variable domain (outside the CDR3, taken from reference TRBV7-2 and TRBJ1-3): GAGVSQSPSNKVTEKGKDVELRCDPISGHTALYWYRQSLGQGLEFLIYFQGNSAPDKSGLPSDRFSAERTGGSVSTLTIQRTQQEDSAVYLCASAVGRVGSGNTIYFGEGSWLTVV.